This entry lists 22 T cell receptor beta chains sequenced from one sample in a study of T-cell memory formation after mild COVID-19. TCRdb passed the 5' RACE reads through MiXCR, listing each CDR3 protein once. The table includes nearly 350,000 distinct CDR3 sequences, under 15% detected once. Sequenced material: PBMCs or a T cell subset sorted from them (not recorded which). These receptors all stem from a man younger than 35 who had mild COVID-19 (a few samples of this study predate the infection). Cell type and time point are not known.

This clonotype was seen repeatedly, ten times or more. V gene TRBV7-9 combines with J gene TRBJ1-3; tentative D call: TRBD1 (6 bases). Per the germline V gene, CDR1 is SEHNR and CDR2 is FQNEAQ (reference sequence). This CDR3 spans 17 amino acids. Trimming pared 4 bases from V and 6 bases from J, leaving 22 bases between. CDR3 DNA: TGTGCCAGCAGCTGGGAAACAGGGAAAACGACCGAAAACACCATATATTTT. As protein: CASSWETGKTTENTIYF.

This clonotype has ten or more counts. The J gene is TRBJ2-3, the V gene TRBV5-6; no firm D call. V lost 2 bases to trimming and J lost 6 bases, with 4 bases between them. The germline gives CDR1 SGHDT, CDR2 YYEEEE. The CDR3 is 11 amino acids. CDR3 nucleotide sequence: TGTGCCAGCAGCTTCTATGATACGCAGTATTTT. This gives the protein CASSFYDTQYF. The whole variable domain, filled in from reference TRBV5-6 and TRBJ2-3, reads DAGVTQSPTHLIKTRGQQVTLRCSPKSGHDTVSWYQQALGQGPQFIFQYYEEEERQRGNFPDRFSGHQFPNYSSELNVNALLLGDSALYLCASSFYDTQYFGPGTRLTVL.

This chain links TRBV6-5 with TRBJ2-5; TRBD2 aligns across 11 bases. V trimming: 4 bases; J trimming: 6 bases; junction bases outside the gene matches: 13. CDR3 size: 17 residues. Germline loops: CDR1 MNHEY, CDR2 SVGAGI. Here the CDR3 reads CASSFTSGGDTKKTQYF. The CDR3 DNA sequence: TGTGCCAGCAGTTTTACTAGCGGGGGCGATACCAAGAAGACCCAGTACTTC.

The V gene is TRBV9, the J gene TRBJ1-2; D remains ambiguous. The CDR3 contains 15 residues. V was trimmed by 0 bases and J by 3 bases, leaving 12 bases between them. Germline V CDR1 and CDR2: SGDLS, YYNGEE. CDR3: CASSVATGSYYGYTF. Here the CDR3 DNA reads TGTGCCAGCAGCGTAGCTACGGGCAGCTACTATGGCTACACCTTC. Filled out from reference TRBV9 and TRBJ1-2, the complete variable domain reads DSGVTQTPKHLITATGQRVTLRCSPRSGDLSVYWYQQSLDQGLQFLIQYYNGEERAKGNILERFSAQQFPDLHSELNLSSLELGDSALYFCASSVATGSYYGYTFGSGTRLTVV.

This clonotype has more than one count but fewer than ten. The chain joins TRBV3-1 to TRBJ1-2, with no clear D. CDR3 length: 12 amino acids. The germline CDR1 and CDR2 sequences are LGHDT and YNNKEL (reference sequence). V was pared by 0 bases and J by 5 bases, with 4 bases between. For the CDR3, the DNA is TGTGCCAGCAGCCAAGAACTTTATGGCTACACCTTC. Encoded protein: CASSQELYGYTF.

V usage is TRBV4-1 and J usage is TRBJ2-3; the D is unclear. The CDR3 sequence is 16 residues long. V lost 0 bases, J lost 4 bases, and 14 bases lay in between. CDR1 and CDR2 (germline): MGHRA, YSYEKL. DNA of the CDR3: TGCGCCAGCAGCCAAGATGGTCAGTTCCGGGCAGATACGCAGTATTTT. Encoded protein: CASSQDGQFRADTQYF.

This clonotype was recorded many times. The rearrangement joins TRBV2 to TRBJ2-2, with D maybe TRBD2 (6 bases). The CDR3 is 13 amino acids. Trimming pared 9 bases from V and 4 bases from J, leaving 12 bases between. The germline V gene has CDR1 SNHLY and CDR2 FYNNEI. The CDR3 loop reads CARAGGGTGELFF. As DNA, the CDR3 is TGTGCCAGAGCCGGGGGTGGCACCGGGGAGCTGTTTTTT.

The chain is built from TRBV2 and TRBJ1-1, with 10 bases fitting TRBD1. The germline gives CDR1 SNHLY, CDR2 FYNNEI. The CDR3 loop spans 13 amino acids. V trimming: 10 bases; J trimming: 6 bases; junction bases outside the gene matches: 8. In DNA, the CDR3 is TGTGCCACCACGGGGACAGGGGTCTCTGAAGCTTTCTTT. This translates into CATTGTGVSEAFF.

This clonotype was seen a handful of times. The chain joins TRBV19 to TRBJ1-1; possible D gene TRBD1, 5 bases. Trimming pared 7 bases from V and 4 bases from J, leaving 13 bases between. CDR3 length equals 13 residues. The germline V gene encodes CDR1 LNHDA and CDR2 SQIVND (reference sequence). CDR3 DNA: TGTGCCAGTAAGGACACGGGGCGCACTGAAGCTTTCTTT. Translation: CASKDTGRTEAFF.

This clonotype has just a few counts. The CDR3 DNA sequence: TGTGCCAGCAGTAATCGGGGAGGACAGCCCCAGCATTTT. Translated: CASSNRGGQPQHF. The chain recombines TRBV6-2 or TRBV6-3 with TRBJ1-5, with D unresolved. Germline V gene lookup returns CDR1 MNHEY and CDR2 SVGEGT. The V and J ends lost 5 bases and 7 bases respectively, with 12 bases between them. The CDR3 sequence is 13 residues long.

The V and J genes are TRBV28 and TRBJ2-1; 9 bases agree with TRBD2. CDR1 MDHEN and CDR2 SYDVKM come from the germline V gene. V shed 3 bases, J shed 9 bases, and the junction held 6 bases outside the gene matches. This CDR3 is 14 amino acids long. The CDR3 loop reads CASSLASGAAEQFF. CDR3 coding DNA: TGTGCCAGCAGTTTGGCTAGCGGGGCCGCTGAGCAGTTCTTC.

This clonotype has just a few counts. The gene calls are TRBV29-1 and TRBJ1-1, with D possibly matching TRBD1 (5 bases). V gave up 5 bases and J gave up 2 bases, with 9 bases separating them. This CDR3 has 12 residues. Germline CDR1 is SQVTM and CDR2 is ANQGSEA. CDR3 in amino acids: CSVFRENTEAFF. CDR3 in DNA: TGCAGCGTTTTCAGGGAAAACACTGAAGCTTTCTTT. Drawing the rest from reference TRBV29-1 and TRBJ1-1, the complete variable domain is SAVISQKPSRDICQRGTSLTIQCQVDSQVTMMFWYRQQPGQSLTLIATANQGSEATYESGFVIDKFPISRPNLTFSTLTVSNMSPEDSSIYLCSVFRENTEAFFGQGTRLTVV.

This clonotype has just a few counts. This chain uses TRBV20-1 with TRBJ1-6, with 7 bases fitting TRBD1. CDR1 DFQATT and CDR2 SNEGSKA come from the germline V gene (reference sequence). The CDR3 extends over 17 amino acids. V dropped 3 bases and J dropped 0; count of bases not matched to a gene: 8. This chain's CDR3 is CSASGGGGSSYNSPLHF. DNA for the CDR3: TGCAGTGCTAGTGGGGGAGGGGGCAGCTCCTATAATTCACCCCTCCACTTT.

This chain uses TRBV4-1 with TRBJ1-4; 8 nucleotides match TRBD1. CDR1 and CDR2 from the germline V gene are MGHRA and YSYEKL. V lost 3 bases to trimming and J lost 7 bases; unmatched junction nucleotides: 10. The length of the CDR3 is 16 residues. In DNA, the CDR3 is TGCGCCAGCAGCCACTTGACAGGGGCAGATGGTGAAAAACTGTTTTTT. Translated: CASSHLTGADGEKLFF.

The chain carries TRBV7-9 and TRBJ1-6; D remains unclear. Germline assignment: CDR1 SEHNR and CDR2 FQNEAQ (reference sequence). CDR3 size: 14 residues. V lost 1 base and J lost 7, with 8 bases in between. In nucleotides, the CDR3 is TGTGCCAGCAGCTTAGTTTTGGGGAATTCACCCCTCCACTTT. It encodes CASSLVLGNSPLHF.

V and J are TRBV12-3 or TRBV12-4 and TRBJ2-2; 9 bases line up with TRBD1. Unmatched junction bases numbered 1, after V lost 5 bases and J lost 0 bases. CDR3 length equals 15 residues. The CDR3 DNA reads as TGTGCCAGCAGTACAGGGGGCGCGAACACCGGGGAGCTGTTTTTT. Translation: CASSTGGANTGELFF.

V usage is TRBV6-2 or TRBV6-3 and J usage is TRBJ2-7; D call uncertain. Trimming shortened V by 6 bases and J by 5 bases, and 20 bases separated the two germline ends. The germline V gene encodes CDR1 MNHEY and CDR2 SVGEGT. CDR3 length equals 15 residues. The CDR3: CASSPASTVRDEQYV. CDR3 nucleotides: TGTGCCAGCAGCCCAGCGTCGACGGTCCGGGACGAGCAGTACGTC.

The chain recombines TRBV4-2 with TRBJ2-7; 7 nucleotides line up with TRBD2. This CDR3 has 16 residues. Germline assignment: CDR1 LGHNA and CDR2 YNFKEQ. V was pared by 0 bases and J by 4 bases, with 9 bases of the junction left unmatched. CDR3 loop: CASSQDNGGTYYEQYF. The CDR3 nucleotides are TGTGCCAGCAGCCAAGATAACGGGGGGACCTATTACGAGCAGTACTTC.

The table lists this clonotype with a few counts. The chain recombines TRBV27 with TRBJ2-7; tentatively, D is TRBD1 or TRBD2 (6 bases each). V was pared by 0 bases and J by 7 bases, with 13 bases between. This CDR3 comprises 14 residues. In germline, CDR1 is MNHEY, CDR2 SMNVEV (reference sequence). Here the CDR3 DNA reads TGTGCCAGCAGTTTATCGCCGGGGGCGGGTGAGCAGTACTTC. Translated, it gives CASSLSPGAGEQYF.

This clonotype was seen only once. The chain recombines TRBV29-1 with TRBJ2-3, with TRBD2 matching 9 bases. The CDR3 is 14 residues long. CDR1 is SQVTM and CDR2 is ANQGSEA in the germline V gene. V shed 7 bases, J shed 3 bases, and the junction held 8 bases outside the gene matches. The CDR3 bases are TGCAGCGCAAAGCTAGCGGGGCCTACAGATACGCAGTATTTT. Translated: CSAKLAGPTDTQYF.

This clonotype showed up many times. CDR3 coding DNA: TGTGCCAGCAGGGCTACGTCGGATAGCACAGATACGCAGTATTTT. Translated: CASRATSDSTDTQYF. J is TRBJ2-3 and V is TRBV2; D unresolved. CDR1 SNHLY and CDR2 FYNNEI come from the germline V gene. V lost 6 bases to trimming and J lost 0 bases, with 13 bases between them. CDR3 size: 15 residues.

The chain employs TRBV27 and TRBJ2-2; TRBD2 is a possible D gene (6 bases). V lost 7 bases to trimming and J lost 0 bases, with 12 bases between them. CDR3 length: 15 amino acids. Germline V gene data show CDR1 as MNHEY and CDR2 as SMNVEV (reference sequence). CDR3 loop: CASTAGLSNTGELFF. CDR3 DNA sequence: TGTGCCAGCACTGCGGGACTTTCGAACACCGGGGAGCTGTTTTTT.